Sequencing of this TCR beta chain was carried out in a study of Ad26.COV2.S vaccination and SARS-CoV-2 variants. Study-wide background: Donor was assigned to the Ad26.COV2.S arm of trial COV1001.

Study-wide results and caveats: Responses of spike-specific T cells (both CD8+ and CD4+) reportedly showed substantial breadth after vaccination. Vaccine recipients posted higher spike-specific TCR breadth than their placebo counterparts. Breadth and depth estimates from TCRs may understate total T cell responses.

This sample's treatment: over 15 received Ad26.COV2.S at low or high dose, single or two shots; 5 received placebo; per-sample allocation not given. Collection of samples fell on day 63 after the first vaccine or placebo injection. Trimming took 5 bases from V and 5 from J; bases not matched to a gene: 9. Germline CDR1 and CDR2: SGHRS and YFSETQ. This CDR3 spans 14 amino acids. Measured with immunoSEQ multiplex PCR; TCRdb has only the in-frame clones, and not every one. The sample lists hundreds of thousands of clones, around 87% seen once, with approximately 3.4% in the top ten. Of note for this clone: Its antigen is not identified.

The chain is built from TRBV5-1 and TRBJ2-5; 7 positions match TRBD2. Sequenced material: peripheral blood, taken in a trial of Ad26.COV2.S vaccine versus placebo. The origin of this receptor is a person aged 18 to 65 who received the Ad26.COV2.S COVID-19 vaccine or a placebo. CDR3 coding DNA: TGCGCCAGCAGACTGGGCCTAGCGGACGAGACCCAGTACTTC. Translating it yields CASRLGLADETQYF.